These 14 T cell receptor beta chains share one sample of origin, sequenced in a study of CD8 T cells in ankylosing spondylitis. Whole-study results and caveats: What appeared characteristic of ankylosing spondylitis blood was a TCR beta motif of 7 or 8 highly homologous variants.

No antigen has been assigned to these receptors. Each CDR3 protein gets one entry after TCRdb re-called the 5' RACE reads with MiXCR. This sample yields some 400,000 distinct CDR3 sequences, of which more than 20% are seen a single time; about 15% belongs to the top ten. Sequenced input: blood, either unsorted or a sorted T cell fraction (not recorded which). All receptors come from a male donor with ankylosing spondylitis.

This clonotype was observed a handful of times. The chain recombines TRBV2 with TRBJ1-3; a weak D match, TRBD1 (5 bases). V gave up 4 bases and J gave up 0 bases, with 13 bases separating them. The CDR3 length is 16 residues. Germline V lookup: CDR1 SNHLY, CDR2 FYNNEI. The CDR3 sequence is CASSVIGVSSGNTIYF. CDR3 coding DNA: TGTGCCAGCAGTGTAATAGGGGTGAGCTCTGGAAACACCATATATTTT.

The chain links TRBV30 to TRBJ2-2, with 8 bases lining up with TRBD1. Germline V lookup: CDR1 GTSNPN, CDR2 SVGIG (reference sequence). This CDR3 region has 13 residues. V shed 4 bases, J shed 7 bases, and the junction held 5 bases outside the gene matches. CDR3 nucleotides: TGTGCCTGGACCCCAGGGGGCATCGGGGAGCTGTTTTTT. Translated: CAWTPGGIGELFF.

In nucleotides, the CDR3 is TGCAGTGCTAGGGGACTAGCGGGAGGAGGAGATGAGCAGTTCTTC. This sequence encodes CSARGLAGGGDEQFF. This rearrangement joins TRBV20-1 to TRBJ2-1, with 15 nucleotides matching TRBD2. Trimming removed 3 bases from V and 8 bases from J; junction bases left unmatched: 5. Germline CDR1 DFQATT, CDR2 SNEGSKA (reference sequence). The CDR3 is made up of 15 amino acids.

J is TRBJ1-5 and V is TRBV19; the match to TRBD1 covers 8 bases. The CDR3 sequence is 16 residues long. The V and J ends lost 8 bases and 5 bases, in that order; junction bases with no gene match: 14. Per the germline V gene, CDR1 is LNHDA and CDR2 is SQIVND (reference sequence). The DNA of the CDR3 is TGTGCCAGTCAAGGCTCCCAGGGGGCCCTCTATCAGCCCCAGCATTTT. As protein: CASQGSQGALYQPQHF.

This clonotype was found a few times. The rearrangement uses TRBV10-2 and TRBJ1-5; D ambiguous. CDR1 is WSHSY, CDR2 SAAADI, per germline. The CDR3 runs to 14 residues. Trimming took 3 bases from V and 3 from J, leaving 9 bases between them. Written as DNA, the CDR3 is TGCGCCAGCAGTGACGGGATTCTCAATCAGCCCCAGCATTTT. Translation: CASSDGILNQPQHF.

This clonotype was detected many times. The chain joins TRBV7-8 to TRBJ1-2; D ambiguous. This CDR3 has 13 amino acids. CDR1 and CDR2 from the germline V gene are SGHVS and FQNEAQ. The ends were cut back, 3 bases at V and 4 bases at J, with 9 bases in the middle. The CDR3 region is CASSFAGLYGYTF. DNA for the CDR3: TGTGCCAGCAGCTTTGCAGGCCTCTATGGCTACACCTTC.

The chain uses TRBV2 and TRBJ1-6; tentatively, D is TRBD1 (5 bases). The CDR3 has 15 amino acids. With 5 bases removed from V and 9 bases from J, the gap between germline ends came to 17 bases. CDR1 SNHLY and CDR2 FYNNEI come from the germline V gene. The DNA for the CDR3 is TGTGCCAGCAGTAGGGACCTAAACAGGAGTTCACCCCTCCACTTT. Residues: CASSRDLNRSSPLHF.

The gene calls are TRBV12-3 or TRBV12-4 and TRBJ1-2, with D possibly being TRBD1 (6 bases). This CDR3 is 13 amino acids long. V was trimmed by 5 bases and J by 4 bases, leaving 11 bases between them. The CDR3 DNA sequence: TGTGCCAGCAGTCTTGAGGGGGGCTATGGCTACACCTTC. This encodes CASSLEGGYGYTF.

This clonotype was counted only a few times. The rearrangement uses TRBV5-1 and TRBJ1-5; 11 nucleotides align to TRBD1. The germline V gene encodes CDR1 SGHRS and CDR2 YFSETQ. The length of the CDR3 is 16 residues. J gave up 6 bases and V 0 bases, and 5 bases lay outside the gene matches. The CDR3 is CASSLDGTGGVQPQHF. The CDR3 DNA reads as TGCGCCAGCAGCTTGGATGGGACAGGGGGTGTTCAGCCCCAGCATTTT. The variable domain in full, completed from reference TRBV5-1 and TRBJ1-5, reads KAGVTQTPRYLIKTRGQQVTLSCSPISGHRSVSWYQQTPGQGLQFLFEYFSETQRNKGNFPGRFSGRQFSNSRSEMNVSTLELGDSALYLCASSLDGTGGVQPQHFGDGTRLSIL.

This clonotype was seen a few times. The rearrangement uses TRBV29-1 and TRBJ2-7; 9 bases agree with TRBD1. The CDR3 is 14 amino acids. Looked up from germline, CDR1 is SQVTM and CDR2 is ANQGSEA. Losses at the gene ends were 2 bases for V and 5 bases for J; bases not matched to a gene: 7. CDR3 sequence: CSVEWGQGMNEQYF. CDR3 DNA sequence: TGCAGCGTTGAATGGGGACAGGGTATGAACGAGCAGTACTTC.

V and J are TRBV6-5 and TRBJ2-2; D not certain. CDR3 length: 14 residues. The ends were cut back, 3 bases at V and 3 bases at J, with 8 bases in the middle. CDR1 is MNHEY, CDR2 SVGAGI, per germline. CDR3 DNA: TGTGCCAGCAGTTATTCACACGACACCGGGGAGCTGTTTTTT. It encodes CASSYSHDTGELFF.

J is TRBJ2-1 and V is TRBV12-3 or TRBV12-4; 10 bases line up with TRBD2. The trim removed 7 bases at V and 5 bases at J, leaving 5 bases unmatched. The CDR3 spans 14 residues. The CDR3: CASIFGTSDNEQFF. CDR3 DNA: TGTGCCAGCATTTTTGGGACTAGCGACAATGAGCAGTTCTTC.

This clonotype was recorded a few times. The chain uses TRBV5-1 and TRBJ2-5; 9 bases fit TRBD1. The CDR3 is 15 residues long. Germline CDR1 and CDR2: SGHRS and YFSETQ. Losses at the gene ends were 4 bases for V and 3 bases for J; bases not matched to a gene: 7. In DNA, the CDR3 is TGCGCCAGCAGCCCTCAAACAGGGGGCGAAGAGACCCAGTACTTC. Its protein is CASSPQTGGEETQYF.

This chain uses TRBV30 with TRBJ1-5; D is perhaps TRBD1 (5 bases). Trimming left V 5 bases short and J 6 bases short, with 20 bases between. The CDR3 contains 15 residues. Germline CDR1 GTSNPN, CDR2 SVGIG (reference sequence). The CDR3 here is CAWATYGGEVQPQHF. The CDR3 bases are TGTGCCTGGGCCACTTACGGGGGGGAAGTTCAGCCCCAGCATTTT.